The entry that follows covers one T cell receptor (beta chain) sequence. This specimen comes from a study of radiotherapy plus CTLA-4 blockade in lung cancer. About the study: Disease control reached roughly 33%, with objective responses in approximately 20%.

Only in-frame clones appear in the TCRdb table, and some are missing; sequencing was by immunoSEQ multiplex PCR. The sample contains some 100,000 clones, just under 80% of which appear only once. The J segment lost 2 bases and the V segment lost 9 bases, leaving 7 bases of the junction unmatched. From germline, CDR1 is SNHLY and CDR2 FYNNEI. There are 14 residues in the CDR3. The sequencing used peripheral blood, collected from a patient treated with radiotherapy plus ipilimumab. The clonotype originates from a human donor with non-small cell lung cancer who had a partial response to radiotherapy plus ipilimumab. The rearrangement links TRBV2 to TRBJ2-7; 10 positions agree with TRBD1. The DNA of the CDR3 is TGTGCCAGGAACGCGGGACAGGGGACCTACGAGCAGTACTTC. Translating it yields CARNAGQGTYEQYF. Based on the CDR3 plus reference TRBV2 and TRBJ2-7, the full variable domain is EPEVTQTPSHQVTQMGQEVILRCVPISNHLYFYWYRQILGQKVEFLVSFYNNEISEKSEIFDDQFSVERPDGSNFTLKIRSTKLEDSAMYFCARNAGQGTYEQYFGPGTRLTVT.